This is a list of T cell receptor beta chains from one sample in a study of T cell repertoires in cytomegalovirus infection. From the reads, TCRdb called clonotypes with MiXCR, one entry per CDR3 protein. The table includes approximately 990,000 distinct CDR3 sequences, around a third detected once. These receptors have no identified antigens. This sample comprised cultured CD8+ T cells from PBMCs, obtained from culture after CMV antigen stimulation. Receptor source: a human donor in good health (CMV status not recorded). Some clones in this sample may be carry-over from other donors' samples. Each CDR3 is given without its conserved first and last residue.

v_call,j_call,cdr3_aa
TRBV2,TRBJ2-1,ASFVSGASYNEQF
TRBV13,TRBJ1-6,ASSLGSGVISPLH
TRBV5-1,TRBJ1-4,ASSSRGQGNEKLF
TRBV6-5,TRBJ2-2,ASIDSSANTGELF
TRBV29-1,TRBJ1-2,SAETGDYGYT
TRBV6-6,TRBJ2-7,ASGQTATYEQY
TRBV11-2,TRBJ2-1,ASSPLGGQVNEQF
TRBV7-6,TRBJ1-1,ASSPRDSLGYPEAF
TRBV27,TRBJ2-7,ASSFAPSYEQY
TRBV7-4,TRBJ1-2,ASSYGGYQNYGYT
TRBV15,TRBJ1-4,ATSRDSGRQGSF
TRBV9,TRBJ2-3,ASSVGPGQGRADTQY
TRBV7-6,TRBJ2-1,ASSGDSFNEQF
TRBV27,TRBJ2-6,ASSFGLINPGANVLT
TRBV27,TRBJ1-5,ASSLDGSLLSNQPQH
TRBV2,TRBJ2-2,ASSLPGIGTGELF
TRBV27,TRBJ1-1,ASSYGGIDTEAF
TRBV10-1,TRBJ1-1,ASSDGGTNTEAF
TRBV4-1,TRBJ1-6,ASSQDDPMGTYNSPLH
TRBV7-3,TRBJ2-3,VSSLSQGTDTQY
TRBV19,TRBJ1-2,ASSPRQNYGYT
TRBV7-2,TRBJ1-1,ASSLRVMNTEAF
TRBV14,TRBJ2-7,ASSPWTGGNYEQY
TRBV7-9,TRBJ1-1,ASSLQAPQNTEAF
TRBV7-3,TRBJ1-2,ASSFGNDDAYT
TRBV7-8,TRBJ1-2,ASSLETWQAGGYT
TRBV27,TRBJ1-1,ASKQGANTEAF
TRBV27,TRBJ1-4,ASSLLGGQAEKLF
TRBV19,TRBJ1-3,ASTYWGTPGNTIY